This T cell receptor beta chain was retrieved from a study of blood T cell repertoires in COVID-19. Study in general: Some COVID-19 samples were acute and others convalescent; all came from the United States, Italy and Spain. Nucleic acid was either cDNA or gDNA, and it came from T cells, B-cell-depleted T cells, or PBMCs.

Clones were read by immunoSEQ multiplex PCR, and TCRdb kept only the in-frame ones, dropping some. The sample shows fewer than 200,000 clones, over 75% of them seen only once. Per germline, CDR1 SGHRS and CDR2 YFSETQ. The CDR3 is made up of 17 amino acids. The V segment lost 4 bases and the J segment 0 bases; nucleotides outside the gene matches: 7. The material sequenced was peripheral blood. This TCR came from a man aged 50-59 years with acute or convalescent COVID-19. This chain uses TRBV5-1 with TRBJ1-1; 12 positions agree with TRBD1. This CDR3 is CASSPGTGGRLNTEAFF. The CDR3, as DNA: TGCGCCAGCAGCCCCGGGACAGGGGGCCGGTTGAACACTGAAGCTTTCTTT.